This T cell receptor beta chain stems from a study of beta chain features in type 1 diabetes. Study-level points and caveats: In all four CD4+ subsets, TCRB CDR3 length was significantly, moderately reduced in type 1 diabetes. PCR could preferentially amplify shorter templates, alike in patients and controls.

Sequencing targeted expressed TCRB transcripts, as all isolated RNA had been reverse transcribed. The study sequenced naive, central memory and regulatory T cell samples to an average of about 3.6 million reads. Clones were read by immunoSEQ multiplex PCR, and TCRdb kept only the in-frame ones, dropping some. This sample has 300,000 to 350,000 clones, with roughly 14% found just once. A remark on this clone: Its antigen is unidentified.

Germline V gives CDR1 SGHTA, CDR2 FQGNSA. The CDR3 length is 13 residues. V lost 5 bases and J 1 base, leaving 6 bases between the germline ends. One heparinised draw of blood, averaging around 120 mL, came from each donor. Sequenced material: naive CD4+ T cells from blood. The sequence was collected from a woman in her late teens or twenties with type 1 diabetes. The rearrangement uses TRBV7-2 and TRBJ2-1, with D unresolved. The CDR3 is CASSPQSYNEQFF. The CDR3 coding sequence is TGTGCCAGCAGCCCCCAGTCCTACAATGAGCAGTTCTTC.